Included here is one TCR beta chain sequence, with context. Its antigen is unknown. Urothelial carcinoma, locally advanced or metastatic, affected the patients. Looked up from germline, CDR1 is KGHSH and CDR2 is LQKENI. V was pared by 3 bases and J by 2 bases, with 11 bases between. This CDR3 region has 15 residues. These data are taken from a study of PD-L1 blockade in urothelial cancer. Study results and limitations: Expansion of tumor-associated blood clones at 3 weeks was greater in durable-benefit patients.

Method: immunoSEQ multiplex PCR; TCRdb's copy keeps in-frame clones and lacks some. Of 17,000 or so clones listed, roughly 87% are singletons. This clonotype was sampled from a man aged 50 to 59 with urothelial cancer. The input for sequencing was PBMCs, taken around atezolizumab (anti-PD-L1) treatment. V and J are TRBV18 and TRBJ1-5; D gene unclear. As DNA, the CDR3 is TGTGCCAGCTCACCCCAGACATCCCGCAATCAGCCCCAGCATTTT. Translation gives CASSPQTSRNQPQHF.